This T cell receptor (beta chain) appears in the sequencing data of a study of T cells in localized non-small cell lung cancer. The protocol was immunoSEQ multiplex PCR, while the TCRdb copy is restricted to in-frame clones and leaves out a portion. This sample has tens of thousands of clones; roughly 76% occur once, and the top ten carry roughly 4.8%. The CDR3 runs to 15 residues. V shed 5 bases and J 1 base; nucleotides not matched to a gene: 5. The germline CDR1 and CDR2 sequences are SGHRS and YFSETQ. The chain has TRBV5-1 and TRBJ2-7; 11 positions match TRBD2. The material was PBMCs, obtained before any cancer treatment. The receptor was derived from a man between 40 and 75 years old with stage II lung adenocarcinoma. The CDR3 sequence: CASRKTSGTSYEQYF. CDR3 DNA: TGCGCCAGCAGGAAGACTAGCGGGACTTCCTACGAGCAGTACTTC.